These 32 T cell receptor beta chains were all obtained from the same sample, sequenced in a study of blood T cells in healthy people across ages. Next came a second PCR, run for about 7 to 12 cycles, which used a sample-barcoded 5' primer along with a J-beta primer mix. TCRdb recomputed calls from the 5' RACE reads with MiXCR, one row per CDR3 protein. The sample has under 700,000 distinct CDR3 sequences, around 24% seen once; the top ten hold approximately 8.7%. This same sample was also taken into another study, of T cells of mothers and their children.

Sequences were obtained from blood. The receptors originated from a boy younger than 18 in good health.

The genes are TRBV27 and TRBJ2-1, with 8 bases lining up with TRBD2. V was pared by 6 bases and J by 6 bases, with 10 bases of the junction left unmatched. The CDR3 extends over 15 amino acids. CDR1 is MNHEY, CDR2 SMNVEV, per germline (reference sequence). In nucleotides, the CDR3 is TGTGCCAGCAGGGGCAGGACTAGCCCCCTCAATGAGCAGTTCTTC. Translation gives CASRGRTSPLNEQFF.

This chain joins TRBV7-9 and TRBJ2-1; tentatively, D is TRBD1 or TRBD2 (6 bases each). The CDR3 runs 14 residues. Trimming took off 7 bases at V and 3 bases at J, with 13 bases between the two ends. Germline CDR1 reads SEHNR; CDR2 reads FQNEAQ (reference sequence). The CDR3 DNA is TGTGCCAGCAACTCCGGGGGCCTCTACAATGAGCAGTTCTTC. Translating it yields CASNSGGLYNEQFF.

As to this clonotype: Mismatch with germline at one junction end may stem from a read error. The rearrangement links TRBV15 to TRBJ2-5, with 8 nucleotides matching TRBD2. CDR1 and CDR2 from the germline V gene are LNHNV and YYDKDF (reference sequence). The CDR3 extends over 14 amino acids. Here the CDR3 DNA reads TGTGCCACCAGCAGAAGTTGGGCGGGGGGACGAGCCTTCTTC. It yields the protein CATSRSWAGGRAFF.

This clonotype occurred once. The chain carries TRBV20-1 and TRBJ2-3; TRBD1 or TRBD2 may be the D gene (5 bases each). Germline values: CDR1 DFQATT, CDR2 SNEGSKA (reference sequence). V shed 0 bases and J shed 0 bases, with 10 bases lying between them. The CDR3 consists of 15 residues. CDR3: CSARDWGISTDTQYF. CDR3 coding DNA: TGCAGTGCTAGAGACTGGGGGATTAGCACAGATACGCAGTATTTT.

J is TRBJ2-7 and V is TRBV7-2, with TRBD2 identical over 7 bases. V gave up 8 bases and J gave up 2 bases; unmatched junction bases: 15. This CDR3 region has 16 residues. Germline values: CDR1 SGHTA, CDR2 FQGNSA. CDR3 region: CASPRVSGLGTYEQYF. The CDR3, as DNA: TGTGCCAGCCCGAGGGTTTCCGGACTAGGGACCTACGAGCAGTACTTC.

This clonotype was counted only a few times. The V and J genes are TRBV4-1 and TRBJ2-1; D may be TRBD1 (6 bases). Trimming stripped 2 bases from V and 6 bases from J, with 14 bases between. CDR1 MGHRA and CDR2 YSYEKL come from the germline V gene. The CDR3 contains 15 residues. The CDR3 protein is CASSQMGAGVNEQFF. CDR3 coding DNA: TGCGCCAGCAGCCAAATGGGGGCAGGAGTCAATGAGCAGTTCTTC.

This clonotype has ten or more counts. The chain carries TRBV11-1 and TRBJ1-1, with 11 bases identical to TRBD1. After removal of 4 bases from V and 7 bases from J, the junction contained 2 bases not matched to a gene. CDR1 and CDR2 from the germline V gene are SGHAT and FQDESV (reference sequence). CDR3 size: 13 residues. Here the CDR3 reads CASSSGTGGEAFF. CDR3 nucleotide sequence: TGTGCCAGCAGCTCCGGGACAGGGGGTGAAGCTTTCTTT. Based on the CDR3 plus reference TRBV11-1 and TRBJ1-1, the full variable domain is EAEVAQSPRYKITEKSQAVAFWCDPISGHATLYWYRQILGQGPELLVQFQDESVVDDSQLPKDRFSAERLKGVDSTLKIQPAELGDSAMYLCASSSGTGGEAFFGQGTRLTVV.

This clonotype was counted a few times. At one end the junction does not follow the germline gene, possibly because of a read error. This rearrangement joins TRBV28 to TRBJ2-5; maybe TRBD1 (6 bases). Germline CDR1 is MDHEN and CDR2 is SYDVKM. This CDR3 is 16 amino acids long. The CDR3 DNA is TGTGTCAGCAGTTTAGGAATACAGGGTAGCCAAGAGACCCAGTACTTC. Amino acids: CVSSLGIQGSQETQYF.

This chain connects TRBV12-3 or TRBV12-4 to TRBJ2-1; 8 positions agree with TRBD1. V lost 8 bases to trimming and J lost 6 bases; unmatched junction nucleotides: 9. This CDR3 contains 14 residues. CDR3 sequence (DNA): TGTGCCAGCGAAGACAGGGGAGGAAGCAATGAGCAGTTCTTC. This sequence encodes CASEDRGGSNEQFF.

The table lists this clonotype with a count of one. This chain connects TRBV7-8 to TRBJ1-4, with D uncertain. Trimming removed 6 bases at V and 0 bases at J, with 11 bases between. The length of the CDR3 is 15 residues. Germline CDR1 is SGHVS and CDR2 is FQNEAQ. The CDR3 nucleotides are TGTGCCAGCAGATTGGGGTCGGCAACTAATGAAAAACTGTTTTTT. Amino acid sequence: CASRLGSATNEKLFF.

The rearrangement uses TRBV6-2 or TRBV6-3 and TRBJ1-2, with D maybe TRBD1 (5 bases). V was shortened by 7 bases and J by 8 bases, with 23 bases between the two germline ends. CDR3 length: 15 amino acids. Germline CDR1 and CDR2: MNHEY and SVGEGT. As DNA, the CDR3 is TGTGCCAGCACCAGCCGAGGCGGGACTATGACCGGCTACACCTTC. Translation: CASTSRGGTMTGYTF.

This clonotype was recorded many times. The rearrangement links TRBV20-1 to TRBJ2-6; D is unresolved. Trimming stripped 0 bases from V and 0 bases from J, with 33 bases between. Looked up from germline, CDR1 is DFQATT and CDR2 is SNEGSKA (reference sequence). The CDR3 runs 24 residues. The CDR3 DNA reads as TGCAGTGCTAGAGATTGGTGGGCCAGGAGTCCTACGACCTACCCCAGCTCTGGGGCCAACGTCCTGACTTTC. Protein product: CSARDWWARSPTTYPSSGANVLTF.

The V call is TRBV10-2, the J call TRBJ2-5, with 8 bases identical to TRBD1. The J call may be incorrect, as the DNA end agrees better with TRBJ2-7. The CDR3 loop spans 13 amino acids. CDR1 WSHSY and CDR2 SAAADI come from the germline V gene. Here the CDR3 DNA reads TGCGCCAGCACCCAGGGACAGGCGTACGAGCAGTACTTC. Its protein is CASTQGQAYEQYF.

A few counts support this clonotype. CDR3 bases: TGCAGTGCTTTCCCTGGCTACACCTTC. It specifies CSAFPGYTF. The gene calls are TRBV20-1 and TRBJ1-2; no clear D. The CDR3 totals 9 residues. Germline values: CDR1 DFQATT, CDR2 SNEGSKA (reference sequence). Trimming cost V 5 bases and J 7 bases, with 5 bases left between them.

This clonotype occurred many times. The gene calls are TRBV14 and TRBJ2-1, with 7 bases that match TRBD2. CDR1 is SGHDN, CDR2 FVKESK, per germline. V dropped 7 bases and J dropped 8; count of bases not matched to a gene: 17. The length of the CDR3 is 16 residues. The chain's CDR3 is CASITRLRRESYEQFF. In DNA form, the CDR3 reads TGTGCCAGCATTACCCGTTTGAGGCGGGAGTCGTATGAGCAGTTCTTC.

The chain uses TRBV20-1 and TRBJ1-1; perhaps TRBD1 as D (5 bases). This CDR3 region has 16 residues. The germline V and J ends were trimmed by 1 base and 4 bases, with 19 bases remaining between them. Germline V gene sequence: CDR1 DFQATT, CDR2 SNEGSKA (reference sequence). The CDR3, as DNA: TGCAGTGCTAGAGTACTTTCAAGAGGGACGGGCACTGAAGCTTTCTTT. Translated: CSARVLSRGTGTEAFF.

In its sample, this clonotype was seen a few times. The chain uses TRBV4-3 and TRBJ2-1; TRBD2 agrees at 7 bases. Germline CDR1 reads LGHNA; CDR2 reads YSLEER. The ends lost 1 base at V and 5 bases at J; junction bases unmatched: 14. The CDR3 extends over 18 amino acids. The CDR3 nucleotides are TGCGCCAGCAGCCAAGGGACCTTTGGTGGCGGGGGTCACAATGAGCAGTTCTTC. Residues: CASSQGTFGGGGHNEQFF.

This clonotype was observed at least ten times. The V and J genes are TRBV7-2 and TRBJ2-3; TRBD2 matches 9 bases. Trimming cost V 2 bases and J 6 bases; bases outside gene matches: 3. The CDR3 has 14 residues. Germline V CDR1 and CDR2: SGHTA, FQGNSA. The CDR3 here is CASSLTLAGDTQYF. DNA for the CDR3: TGTGCCAGCAGCTTAACCCTAGCGGGGGATACGCAGTATTTT.

The chain combines TRBV27 with TRBJ1-6; D is possibly TRBD1 (5 bases). In germline, CDR1 is MNHEY, CDR2 SMNVEV (reference sequence). V shed 8 bases and J shed 9 bases, with 20 bases lying between them. There are 15 residues in the CDR3. The CDR3 region is CASPHRGRRGSPLHF. The DNA for the CDR3 is TGTGCCAGCCCCCACCGGGGACGGAGGGGTTCACCCCTCCACTTT.

The chain has TRBV20-1 and TRBJ1-5; 10 bases map to TRBD1. The CDR3 has 16 amino acids. V shed 3 bases and J 4 bases; nucleotides not matched to a gene: 9. The germline V gene has CDR1 DFQATT and CDR2 SNEGSKA (reference sequence). CDR3 nucleotide sequence: TGCAGTGCTAGGCGGATACCGGGACAGGGGAATCAGCCCCAGCATTTT. Translated: CSARRIPGQGNQPQHF.

This clonotype was observed a handful of times. The CDR3 reads CAISEAGGTEEEKLFF. The CDR3 DNA reads TGTGCCATCAGTGAGGCTGGGGGGACGGAGGAGGAAAAACTGTTTTTT. The chain has TRBV10-3 and TRBJ1-4; maybe TRBD1 (5 bases). The germline V gene has CDR1 ENHRY and CDR2 SYGVKD. V was cut by 2 bases and J by 8 bases, with 18 bases left in between. The CDR3 loop spans 16 amino acids.

This rearrangement joins TRBV29-1 to TRBJ1-4, with D maybe TRBD1 (6 bases). The germline V gene encodes CDR1 SQVTM and CDR2 ANQGSEA. V lost 4 bases, J lost 7 bases, and 19 bases lay in between. CDR3 length: 15 amino acids. The CDR3 sequence: CSVVKLGLQGEKLFF. The CDR3 DNA follows: TGCAGCGTTGTCAAACTGGGGTTACAGGGTGAAAAACTGTTTTTT.

This clonotype has just a few counts. The chain employs TRBV20-1 and TRBJ2-1; D possibly corresponds to TRBD1 (6 bases). Germline CDR1 DFQATT, CDR2 SNEGSKA (reference sequence). Deletions cut 1 base from V and 4 bases from J, with 14 bases between. The CDR3 extends over 15 amino acids. The CDR3 sequence is CSARGKPGTYNEQFF. The CDR3 nucleotides are TGCAGTGCTAGAGGCAAACCCGGGACATACAATGAGCAGTTCTTC.

The CDR3 DNA reads as TGCAGTGCTAGGGGACAGTTCCTGGAAAAACTGTTTTTT. Translation gives CSARGQFLEKLFF. The chain couples TRBV20-1 to TRBJ1-4, with 7 bases lining up with TRBD1. V lost 3 bases and J lost 8; bases outside the gene matches: 6. CDR3 length: 13 amino acids. CDR1 DFQATT and CDR2 SNEGSKA come from the germline V gene (reference sequence).

The rearrangement joins TRBV10-3 to TRBJ1-4, with D tentatively TRBD1 (6 bases). The V end was cut by 10 bases, the J end by 0 bases, with 15 bases between. The CDR3 has 15 residues. Germline V gives CDR1 ENHRY, CDR2 SYGVKD. CDR3 DNA: TGTGCCACCGGGGACAACACCCCAACTAATGAAAAACTGTTTTTT. It is translated as CATGDNTPTNEKLFF.

This clonotype was seen only a few times. The chain employs TRBV20-1 and TRBJ2-7; TRBD2 matches at 13 bases. J was trimmed by 4 bases and V by 6 bases; bases with no gene match: 6. This CDR3 contains 14 residues. Looked up from germline, CDR1 is DFQATT and CDR2 is SNEGSKA (reference sequence). The CDR3 sequence: CSALTSGGAYEQYF. Here the CDR3 DNA reads TGCAGTGCCCTAACTAGCGGGGGGGCTTACGAGCAGTACTTC.

The V gene is TRBV29-1, the J gene TRBJ1-1, with 7 bases lining up with TRBD1. In germline, CDR1 is SQVTM, CDR2 ANQGSEA. Unmatched junction bases numbered 8, after V lost 5 bases and J lost 2 bases. This CDR3 spans 14 amino acids. CDR3 loop: CSVNAGGINTEAFF. The DNA of the CDR3 is TGCAGCGTTAATGCAGGGGGAATCAACACTGAAGCTTTCTTT. Using reference TRBV29-1 and TRBJ1-1 for the parts outside the CDR3, the full variable domain is SAVISQKPSRDICQRGTSLTIQCQVDSQVTMMFWYRQQPGQSLTLIATANQGSEATYESGFVIDKFPISRPNLTFSTLTVSNMSPEDSSIYLCSVNAGGINTEAFFGQGTRLTVV.

This clonotype has just a few counts. This chain joins TRBV3-1 and TRBJ2-7; D ambiguous. Germline V lookup: CDR1 LGHDT, CDR2 YNNKEL (reference sequence). CDR3 length: 12 amino acids. The V end lost 4 bases, the J end lost 0 bases, and 4 bases lay between the germline ends. CDR3 sequence reads: CASSRSSYEQYF. The CDR3 region has the DNA TGTGCCAGCAGCCGGAGCTCCTACGAGCAGTACTTC.

The chain employs TRBV20-1 and TRBJ2-1; TRBD2 aligns across 8 bases. CDR1 is DFQATT, CDR2 SNEGSKA, per germline (reference sequence). V lost 6 bases to trimming and J lost 4 bases; unmatched junction nucleotides: 8. The CDR3 spans 14 residues. This chain's CDR3 is CSASGGPSYNEQFF. The CDR3 DNA reads as TGCAGTGCCAGCGGGGGCCCGTCGTACAATGAGCAGTTCTTC.

V and J are TRBV12-3 or TRBV12-4 and TRBJ2-1; a weak D match, TRBD2 (6 bases). The CDR3 covers 14 residues. V was trimmed by 1 base and J by 8 bases, leaving 12 bases between them. This CDR3 reads CASSLVGPGDEQFF. The CDR3 nucleotides are TGTGCCAGCAGTTTAGTAGGGCCGGGGGATGAGCAGTTCTTC.

The chain joins TRBV28 to TRBJ1-4; 7 positions agree with TRBD1. Germline V gene data show CDR1 as MDHEN and CDR2 as SYDVKM. Trimming took 6 bases from V and 6 from J; bases not matched to a gene: 7. The CDR3 totals 14 residues. CDR3 bases: TGTGCCAGCAGCCAAGGACAGGCACATGAAAAACTGTTTTTT. This translates into CASSQGQAHEKLFF.

Only a few counts were recorded for this clonotype. The gene calls are TRBV29-1 and TRBJ2-1; no clear D. Looked up from germline, CDR1 is SQVTM and CDR2 is ANQGSEA. This CDR3 is 10 amino acids long. The V and J ends lost 7 bases and 9 bases respectively, with 10 bases between them. CDR3 loop: CSAFEAEQFF. CDR3 in DNA: TGCAGCGCTTTCGAGGCTGAGCAGTTCTTC.